Following are 22 T cell receptor beta chains from one sample sequenced in a study of T-cell memory formation after mild COVID-19 (dated by TCRdb to the early 2020s). The library was produced with 5' RACE. TCRdb shows the sequencer as Illumina NovaSeq 6000. The raw public data were reprocessed by TCRdb itself: fastp quality trimming at Q25, MiXCR clonotype calling, in-frame beta chains only. Entries are consolidated by CDR3 protein sequence, retaining the most common genes and DNA. Present in this sample are over 350,000 distinct CDR3 sequences, roughly 15% of which were seen just once. The ten largest clonotypes hold about 22% of the sample. The sequenced material came from PBMCs or a T cell subset sorted from them (not recorded which). These receptors came from a man between 18 and 35 years old who had mild COVID-19 (a few samples of this study predate the infection). The sample titles of this study are shuffled in the database, so cell type and time point are left out; the donor was told from shared clones.

The chain carries TRBV12-3 or TRBV12-4 and TRBJ2-3, with 7 bases that match TRBD2. The CDR3 covers 14 residues. V was clipped by 5 bases and J by 4 bases; unmatched bases: 6. The CDR3, as DNA: TGTGCCAGCAGTAACCTAGCGGCGGCAGATACGCAGTATTTT. Translating it yields CASSNLAAADTQYF.

Ten or more counts support this clonotype. J is TRBJ2-2 and V is TRBV29-1; D is unresolved. The CDR3 is 12 residues long. Germline V gene sequence: CDR1 SQVTM, CDR2 ANQGSEA. The V gene lost 7 bases and the J gene lost 1 base, with 7 bases spanning the gap. As DNA, the CDR3 is TGCAGCGCCCGTCGGAACACCGGGGAGCTGTTTTTT. Its protein is CSARRNTGELFF.

J is TRBJ2-3 and V is TRBV14, with TRBD2 identical over 12 bases. Germline lookup yields CDR1 SGHDN and CDR2 FVKESK. The CDR3 is made up of 15 amino acids. J was trimmed by 7 bases and V by 3 bases; bases with no gene match: 5. DNA of the CDR3: TGTGCCAGCAGCCACTCTAGCGGGGGGGCGAATACGCAGTATTTT. Translation gives CASSHSSGGANTQYF.

This clonotype was observed a few times. The V and J genes are TRBV6-1 and TRBJ2-7; 11 positions agree with TRBD2. V lost 3 bases, J lost 6 bases, and 7 bases stayed unmatched. The CDR3 extends over 15 amino acids. Per the germline V gene, CDR1 is MNHNS and CDR2 is SASEGT. Here the CDR3 reads CASSETSGVFVEQYF. The CDR3 DNA follows: TGTGCCAGCAGTGAGACTAGCGGGGTATTCGTCGAGCAGTACTTC.

The chain uses TRBV7-3 and TRBJ1-1; no reliable D call. The CDR3 has 13 amino acids. CDR1 is SGHTA, CDR2 FQGTGA, per germline. Deletions cut 4 bases from V and 2 bases from J, with 8 bases between. The CDR3 reads CASSSGYNTEAFF. CDR3 DNA: TGTGCCAGCAGCTCAGGTTATAACACTGAAGCTTTCTTT.

This sequence joins TRBV6-1 and TRBJ1-1; D unresolved. The CDR3 spans 15 residues. The germline V and J ends were trimmed by 3 bases and 0 bases, with 11 bases remaining between them. Looked up from germline, CDR1 is MNHNS and CDR2 is SASEGT. The CDR3 region is CASSEGRRLNTEAFF. The CDR3 nucleotides are TGTGCCAGCAGTGAGGGGAGGAGACTGAACACTGAAGCTTTCTTT.

This clonotype has a handful of counts. The chain recombines TRBV14 with TRBJ2-2, with TRBD1 matching 8 bases. CDR3 length: 18 amino acids. V shed 1 base, J shed 3 bases, and the junction held 10 bases outside the gene matches. Germline V CDR1 and CDR2: SGHDN, FVKESK. The CDR3 region has the DNA TGTGCCAGCAGCCAAGGCCACAGGGGGTCGAGAGACACCGGGGAGCTGTTTTTT. Translated: CASSQGHRGSRDTGELFF.

This clonotype occurred once. The CDR3 bases are TGCAGTGCTAGAGAGGTCAGGGGGCGGACTGAAGCTTTCTTT. Residues: CSAREVRGRTEAFF. The chain uses TRBV20-1 and TRBJ1-1; 8 bases agree with TRBD1. This CDR3 spans 14 amino acids. The V gene end was trimmed by 0 bases and the J gene end by 5 bases; junction bases not matched to a gene: 5. Germline CDR1 is DFQATT and CDR2 is SNEGSKA (reference sequence).

The J gene is TRBJ1-4, the V gene TRBV5-8; D uncertain. The germline V and J ends were trimmed by 2 bases and 2 bases, with 19 bases remaining between them. CDR1 and CDR2 (germline): SGHTS, YDEGEE. The CDR3 totals 18 residues. The DNA for the CDR3 is TGTGCCAGCAGCTTTACGGCTCTGGGCGGGTCCACTAATGAAAAACTGTTTTTT. Translation: CASSFTALGGSTNEKLFF.

This clonotype was counted ten times or more. The chain has TRBV5-1 and TRBJ1-1, with 7 nucleotides matching TRBD1. The trim removed 1 base at V and 0 bases at J, leaving 0 bases unmatched. The CDR3 totals 14 residues. Germline assignment: CDR1 SGHRS and CDR2 YFSETQ. CDR3 bases: TGCGCCAGCAGCTTGACAGGGGTGAACACTGAAGCTTTCTTT. Its protein product is CASSLTGVNTEAFF. Based on the CDR3 plus reference TRBV5-1 and TRBJ1-1, the full variable domain is KAGVTQTPRYLIKTRGQQVTLSCSPISGHRSVSWYQQTPGQGLQFLFEYFSETQRNKGNFPGRFSGRQFSNSRSEMNVSTLELGDSALYLCASSLTGVNTEAFFGQGTRLTVV.

This clonotype was seen ten or more times. This chain uses TRBV7-2 with TRBJ2-5; D possibly matches TRBD1 or TRBD2 (5 bases each). The CDR3 runs 14 residues. CDR1 and CDR2 from the germline V gene are SGHTA and FQGNSA. V was cut by 1 base and J by 6 bases, with 12 bases left in between. The DNA for the CDR3 is TGTGCCAGCAGCTTAGGGGGGAGCGAACAGACCCAGTACTTC. This encodes CASSLGGSEQTQYF. The variable domain in full, completed from reference TRBV7-2 and TRBJ2-5, reads GAGVSQSPSNKVTEKGKDVELRCDPISGHTALYWYRQSLGQGLEFLIYFQGNSAPDKSGLPSDRFSAERTGGSVSTLTIQRTQQEDSAVYLCASSLGGSEQTQYFGPGTRLLVL.

Ten or more counts support this clonotype. The V call is TRBV11-3, the J call TRBJ2-7; D not resolved. Germline V gene data show CDR1 as SGHNT and CDR2 as YENEEA. The CDR3 is 13 residues long. Trimming removed 6 bases from V and 7 bases from J, with 16 bases in between. The CDR3 sequence: CASSKAVQREQYF. In DNA form, the CDR3 reads TGTGCCAGCAGTAAGGCTGTCCAGAGGGAGCAGTACTTC.

This clonotype appeared a single time. The chain employs TRBV5-1 and TRBJ2-1; D unclear. The germline CDR1 and CDR2 sequences are SGHRS and YFSETQ. Trimming took off 3 bases at V and 9 bases at J, with 13 bases between the two ends. The CDR3 runs to 13 residues. Here the CDR3 reads CASSSPPSTEQFF. CDR3 coding DNA: TGCGCCAGCAGCTCCCCTCCGAGCACTGAGCAGTTCTTC. The variable domain in full, with the rest retrieved from reference TRBV5-1 and TRBJ2-1, is KAGVTQTPRYLIKTRGQQVTLSCSPISGHRSVSWYQQTPGQGLQFLFEYFSETQRNKGNFPGRFSGRQFSNSRSEMNVSTLELGDSALYLCASSSPPSTEQFFGPGTRLTVL.

The sample holds a few counts of this clonotype. V is TRBV4-1 and J is TRBJ1-1, with D uncertain. CDR1 is MGHRA, CDR2 YSYEKL, per germline. The ends were cut back, 2 bases at V and 7 bases at J, with 14 bases in the middle. The CDR3 covers 14 residues. CDR3 nucleotide sequence: TGCGCCAGCAGCCAACCAAGAATAGGCCTTGAAGCTTTCTTT. Translating gives CASSQPRIGLEAFF.

The rearrangement uses TRBV11-1 and TRBJ2-5; D may match TRBD1 or TRBD2 (6 bases each). The V and J ends lost 10 bases and 0 bases respectively, with 9 bases between them. Per the germline V gene, CDR1 is SGHAT and CDR2 is FQDESV (reference sequence). CDR3 length: 12 amino acids. CDR3 bases: TGTGCCACGAGGGGGGACCAAGAGACCCAGTACTTC. Its protein product is CATRGDQETQYF.

The V and J genes are TRBV10-2 and TRBJ1-2; 8 bases match TRBD1. The CDR3 runs 12 residues. V dropped 6 bases and J dropped 3; count of bases not matched to a gene: 0. From germline, CDR1 is WSHSY and CDR2 SAAADI. The CDR3 DNA sequence: TGCGCCAGCAGACAGGGGGACTATGGCTACACCTTC. Its protein is CASRQGDYGYTF.

This CDR3 reads CASSQRGADGYTF. DNA for the CDR3: TGTGCCAGCAGCCAAAGGGGGGCCGATGGCTACACCTTC. The chain carries TRBV3-1 and TRBJ1-2; D perhaps matches TRBD1 (6 bases). Trimming pared 2 bases from V and 6 bases from J, leaving 10 bases between. Germline assignment: CDR1 LGHDT and CDR2 YNNKEL (reference sequence). The CDR3 extends over 13 amino acids. The full variable domain, with the rest looked up from reference TRBV3-1 and TRBJ1-2, is DTAVSQTPKYLVTQMGNDKSIKCEQNLGHDTMYWYKQDSKKFLKIMFSYNNKELIINETVPNRFSPKSPDKAHLNLHINSLELGDSAVYFCASSQRGADGYTFGSGTRLTVV.

The chain employs TRBV12-3 or TRBV12-4 and TRBJ2-7; unclear D gene. V was clipped by 3 bases and J by 4 bases, with 10 bases between them. This CDR3 has 13 residues. The CDR3 DNA is TGTGCCAGCAGTTTCGCAGAAAGATACGAGCAGTACTTC. Its translation: CASSFAERYEQYF.

This clonotype was detected many times. The J gene is TRBJ2-2, the V gene TRBV5-1, with 9 bases that match TRBD2. Trimming took 2 bases from V and 1 from J; bases not matched to a gene: 0. CDR3 length: 15 amino acids. Per germline, CDR1 SGHRS and CDR2 YFSETQ. The chain's CDR3 is CASSFSGGNTGELFF. CDR3 coding DNA: TGCGCCAGCAGCTTTAGCGGGGGGAACACCGGGGAGCTGTTTTTT.

This chain links TRBV7-3 with TRBJ2-3; D is uncertain. The CDR3 is 14 residues long. Germline V gene data show CDR1 as SGHTA and CDR2 as FQGTGA. V lost 2 bases, J lost 4 bases, and 10 bases lay in between. The CDR3, as DNA: TGTGCCAGCAGCTTACTGGGTGGCGCAGATACGCAGTATTTT. Protein product: CASSLLGGADTQYF.

There are a few counts of this clonotype. The chain joins TRBV3-2 to TRBJ2-3; the table names TRBD2, a call not compared with the DNA. TRBV3-2 is shown as a pseudogene. The CDR3 loop spans 16 amino acids. The CDR3 DNA is TGTGCCAGCAGCCAGCCAAGGCGGGGTCACACAGATACGCAGTATTTT. This codes for CASSQPRRGHTDTQYF.

A few counts support this clonotype. This chain uses TRBV6-2 or TRBV6-3 with TRBJ1-3; the D gene is possibly TRBD1 (5 bases). With 6 bases removed from V and 1 base from J, the gap between germline ends came to 13 bases. Germline V gene lookup returns CDR1 MNHEY and CDR2 SVGEGT. The CDR3 loop spans 15 amino acids. The CDR3 DNA sequence: TGTGCCAGCAGCCTGACAGAGCCTTCTGGAAACACCATATATTTT. Its translation is CASSLTEPSGNTIYF.